This T cell receptor (beta chain) was sequenced for a study of cytomegalovirus exposure and HLA in healthy donors. The study ran its PCR with 60 Vbeta and 13 Jbeta primers. The protocol was immunoSEQ multiplex PCR, while the TCRdb copy is restricted to in-frame clones and leaves out a portion. This sample carries fewer than 200,000 clones, around 80% of them seen once, and the ten largest clones take just over 4.5%. V lost 8 bases and J lost 8, with 18 bases in between. Germline V gene sequence: CDR1 SEHNR, CDR2 FQNEAQ (reference sequence). This CDR3 is 13 amino acids long. For this clone: As yet, its antigen is unknown.

Findings and caveats of the study: As a later analysis revealed, the rate of TCR association differed by HLA locus, with DRB1 most and HLA-C fewest.

The specimen was PBMCs. This receptor was taken from a woman between 45 and 65 years old in good health and CMV-seropositive. The chain couples TRBV7-9 to TRBJ1-2; D not certain. As DNA, the CDR3 is TGTGCCAGCGGCGAGAGGGAAAGTCAAGGCTACACCTTC. This encodes CASGERESQGYTF.